This section outlines one TCR beta chain sequence together with its context. Its target is unknown. These data come from a study of shared clonotypes between healthy human individuals. Findings and limits, study-wide: Memory subsets generally showed smaller estimated richness than naive subsets did. Tissue TCR repertoires likely differ from these blood-only repertoires.

Germline-derived CDR1 and CDR2 are SGHAT and FQNNGV. Trimming shortened V by 6 bases and J by 9 bases, and 12 bases separated the two germline ends. The CDR3 is 12 residues long. Adult donors, all healthy and HIV-negative, had no recent acute infections or vaccinations. It was at deep level that the assay was run. Produced via immunoSEQ multiplex PCR; TCRdb's table is partial and in-frame only. The repertoire holds approximately 2.5 million clones, with around 94% as singletons. The clonotype was recovered from a man aged 18 to 29 in good health. The V and J genes are TRBV11-2 and TRBJ1-5, with D possibly TRBD1 on 5 matching bases. The sample was naive CD4+ T cells sorted from blood. Subset in this sample: CD45RA+ positively selected. DNA of the CDR3: TGTGCCAGCAGTACGATTGGGGGGCCCCAGCATTTT. This gives the protein CASSTIGGPQHF.